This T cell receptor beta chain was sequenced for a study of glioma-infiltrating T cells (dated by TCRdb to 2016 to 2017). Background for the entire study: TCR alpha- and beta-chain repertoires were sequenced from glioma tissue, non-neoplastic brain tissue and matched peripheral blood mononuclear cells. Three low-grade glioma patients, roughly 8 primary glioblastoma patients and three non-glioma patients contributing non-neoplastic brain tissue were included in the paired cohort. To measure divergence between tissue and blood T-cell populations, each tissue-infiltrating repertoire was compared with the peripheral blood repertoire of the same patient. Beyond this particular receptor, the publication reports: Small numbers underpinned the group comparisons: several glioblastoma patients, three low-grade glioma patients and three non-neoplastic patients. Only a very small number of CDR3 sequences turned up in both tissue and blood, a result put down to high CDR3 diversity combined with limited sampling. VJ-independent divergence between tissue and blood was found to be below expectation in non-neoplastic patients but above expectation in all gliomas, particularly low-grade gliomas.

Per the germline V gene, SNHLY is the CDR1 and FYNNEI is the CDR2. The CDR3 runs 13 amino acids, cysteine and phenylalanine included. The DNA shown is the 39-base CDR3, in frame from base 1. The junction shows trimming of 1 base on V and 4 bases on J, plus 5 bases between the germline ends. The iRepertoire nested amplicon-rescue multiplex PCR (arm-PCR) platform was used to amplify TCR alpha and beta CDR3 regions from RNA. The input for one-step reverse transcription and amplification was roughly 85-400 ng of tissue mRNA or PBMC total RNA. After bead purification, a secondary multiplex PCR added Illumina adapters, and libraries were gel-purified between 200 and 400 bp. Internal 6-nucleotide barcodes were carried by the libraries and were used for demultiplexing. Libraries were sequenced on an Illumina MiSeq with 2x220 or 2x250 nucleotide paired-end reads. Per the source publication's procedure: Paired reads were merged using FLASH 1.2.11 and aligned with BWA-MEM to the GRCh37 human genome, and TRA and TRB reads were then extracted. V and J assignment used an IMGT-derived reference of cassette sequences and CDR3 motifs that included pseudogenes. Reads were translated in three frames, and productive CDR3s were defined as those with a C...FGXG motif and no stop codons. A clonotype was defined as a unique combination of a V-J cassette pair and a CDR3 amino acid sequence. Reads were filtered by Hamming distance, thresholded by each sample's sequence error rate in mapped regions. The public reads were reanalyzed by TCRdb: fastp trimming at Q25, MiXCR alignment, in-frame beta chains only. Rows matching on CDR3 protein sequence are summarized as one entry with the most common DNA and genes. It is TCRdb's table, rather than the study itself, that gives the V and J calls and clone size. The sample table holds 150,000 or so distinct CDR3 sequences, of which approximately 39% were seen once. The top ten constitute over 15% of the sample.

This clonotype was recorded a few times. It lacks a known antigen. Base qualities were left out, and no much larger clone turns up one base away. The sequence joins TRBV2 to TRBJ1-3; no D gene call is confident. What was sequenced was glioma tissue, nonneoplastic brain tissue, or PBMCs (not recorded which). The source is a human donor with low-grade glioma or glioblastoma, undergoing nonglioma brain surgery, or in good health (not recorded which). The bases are TGTGCCAGCAGTGAAGAGTCGGGAAACACCATATATTTT. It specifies CASSEESGNTIYF.